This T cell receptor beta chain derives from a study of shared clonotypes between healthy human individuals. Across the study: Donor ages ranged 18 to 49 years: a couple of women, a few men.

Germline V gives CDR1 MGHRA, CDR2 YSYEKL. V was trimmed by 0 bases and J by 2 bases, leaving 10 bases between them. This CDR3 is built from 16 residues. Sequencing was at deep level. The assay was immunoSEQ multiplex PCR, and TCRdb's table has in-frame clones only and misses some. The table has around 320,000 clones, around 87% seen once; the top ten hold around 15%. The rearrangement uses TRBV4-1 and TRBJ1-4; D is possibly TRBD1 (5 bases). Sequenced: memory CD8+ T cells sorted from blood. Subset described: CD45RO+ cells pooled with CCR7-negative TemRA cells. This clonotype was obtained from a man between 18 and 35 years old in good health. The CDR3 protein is CASSQEGGGTNEKLFF. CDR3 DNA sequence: TGCGCCAGCAGCCAAGAGGGTGGGGGGACTAATGAAAAACTGTTTTTT.